Shown below are 9 T cell receptor beta chains from a single sample sequenced in a study of technical replicates of blood from several donors. Sequencing used immunoSEQ multiplex PCR; TCRdb keeps in-frame clones, though not all of them. The sample has about 74,000 clones, roughly 94% seen once. The sequenced sample consisted of T cells isolated from PBMCs. The source of these receptors is a human donor in good health.

The chain uses TRBV4-2 and TRBJ2-3; 7 bases align to TRBD2. This CDR3 is built from 18 residues. The V gene's germline CDR1 is LGHNA and CDR2 YNFKEQ. V lost 6 bases to trimming and J lost 2 bases; unmatched junction nucleotides: 17. This CDR3 is CASRNLPLRGRVTDTQYF. CDR3 sequence (DNA): TGTGCCAGCAGGAACCTTCCCCTTCGCGGGAGAGTCACAGATACGCAGTATTTT.

As concerns this clone: Relative to the germline gene, one junction end is altered; a read error may explain this. J is TRBJ1-3 and V is TRBV7-2; 11 nucleotides agree with TRBD1. The CDR3 covers 16 residues. The V gene's germline CDR1 is SGHTA and CDR2 FQGNSA. The CDR3 loop reads CATSFGTGGSGNTIYF. In DNA, the CDR3 is TGTGCCACCAGCTTCGGGACAGGGGGCTCTGGAAACACCATATATTTT.

V gene TRBV7-9 combines with J gene TRBJ1-1; 7 nucleotides line up with TRBD1. From germline, CDR1 is SEHNR and CDR2 FQNEAQ (reference sequence). CDR3 length: 14 amino acids. V lost 4 bases, J lost 4 bases, and 6 bases stayed unmatched. The CDR3 sequence: CASSSTGVATEAFF. As DNA, the CDR3 is TGTGCCAGCAGCTCCACAGGGGTCGCCACTGAAGCTTTCTTT.

The J gene is TRBJ2-7, the V gene TRBV4-2; D might be TRBD1 (5 bases). The CDR3 is made up of 15 amino acids. Germline assignment: CDR1 LGHNA and CDR2 YNFKEQ. The V gene lost 0 bases and the J gene lost 3 bases, with 12 bases spanning the gap. The CDR3 here is CASSQDWSDIYEQYF. The CDR3 DNA is TGTGCCAGCAGCCAAGACTGGTCGGACATCTACGAGCAGTACTTC.

This chain uses TRBV15 with TRBJ1-2, with D uncertain. CDR3 size: 14 residues. Germline V CDR1 and CDR2: LNHNV, YYDKDF (reference sequence). Trimming left V 0 bases short and J 6 bases short, with 11 bases between. The CDR3 here is CATSRDRSQDGYTF. In nucleotides, the CDR3 is TGTGCCACCAGCAGAGATCGGTCCCAAGATGGCTACACCTTC. The full variable domain, its missing parts supplied by reference TRBV15 and TRBJ1-2, is DAMVIQNPRYQVTQFGKPVTLSCSQTLNHNVMYWYQQKSSQAPKLLFHYYDKDFNNEADTPDNFQSRRPNTSFCFLDIRSPGLGDTAMYLCATSRDRSQDGYTFGSGTRLTVV.

This chain connects TRBV5-6 to TRBJ2-1; D gene ambiguous. The V and J ends lost 3 bases and 8 bases respectively, with 12 bases between them. CDR3 length: 13 residues. The germline V gene has CDR1 SGHDT and CDR2 YYEEEE. DNA for the CDR3: TGTGCCAGCAGCTCCTACCCGGTCGATGAGCAGTTCTTC. Its protein is CASSSYPVDEQFF. Variable domain in full (rest from reference TRBV5-6 and TRBJ2-1): DAGVTQSPTHLIKTRGQQVTLRCSPKSGHDTVSWYQQALGQGPQFIFQYYEEEERQRGNFPDRFSGHQFPNYSSELNVNALLLGDSALYLCASSSYPVDEQFFGPGTRLTVL.

This rearrangement joins TRBV4-2 to TRBJ1-4, with D possibly being TRBD1 (5 bases). The CDR3 is made up of 17 amino acids. V dropped 2 bases and J dropped 0 bases, with 13 bases sitting between them. The V gene's germline CDR1 is LGHNA and CDR2 YNFKEQ. CDR3 coding DNA: TGTGCCAGCAGCCAATACTCTCAGGGTCCAACTAATGAAAAACTGTTTTTT. Its translation: CASSQYSQGPTNEKLFF.

The gene calls are TRBV5-1 and TRBJ2-5; no reliable D call. Per the germline V gene, CDR1 is SGHRS and CDR2 is YFSETQ. With 4 bases removed from V and 3 bases from J, the gap between germline ends came to 13 bases. The CDR3 totals 14 residues. CDR3 residues: CASSASYPKETQYF. CDR3 nucleotides: TGCGCCAGCAGCGCCTCCTACCCAAAAGAGACCCAGTACTTC.

This rearrangement joins TRBV5-4 to TRBJ1-1, with D possibly TRBD1 on 6 matching bases. CDR1 is SGHNT and CDR2 is YYREEE in the germline V gene (reference sequence). V gave up 2 bases and J gave up 5 bases, with 13 bases separating them. The CDR3 consists of 14 residues. In DNA form, the CDR3 reads TGTGCCAGCAGCTTTAGAGGGGGTAGAACTGAAGCTTTCTTT. Residues: CASSFRGGRTEAFF.